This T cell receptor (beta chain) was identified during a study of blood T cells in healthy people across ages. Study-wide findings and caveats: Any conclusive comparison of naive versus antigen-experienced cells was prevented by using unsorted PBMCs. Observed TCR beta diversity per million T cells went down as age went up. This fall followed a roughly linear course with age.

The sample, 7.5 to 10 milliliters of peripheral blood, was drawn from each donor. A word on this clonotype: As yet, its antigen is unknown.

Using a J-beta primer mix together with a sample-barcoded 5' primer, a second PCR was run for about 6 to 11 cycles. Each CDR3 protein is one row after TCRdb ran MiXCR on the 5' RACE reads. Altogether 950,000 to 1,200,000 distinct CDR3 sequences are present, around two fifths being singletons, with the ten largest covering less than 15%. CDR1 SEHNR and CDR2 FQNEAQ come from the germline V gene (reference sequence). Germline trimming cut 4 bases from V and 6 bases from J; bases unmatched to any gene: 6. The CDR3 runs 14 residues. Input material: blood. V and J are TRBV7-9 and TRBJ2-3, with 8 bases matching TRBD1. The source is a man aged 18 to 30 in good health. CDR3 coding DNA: TGTGCCAGCAGCTCGACAGGGGAAGTGGATACGCAGTATTTT. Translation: CASSSTGEVDTQYF.